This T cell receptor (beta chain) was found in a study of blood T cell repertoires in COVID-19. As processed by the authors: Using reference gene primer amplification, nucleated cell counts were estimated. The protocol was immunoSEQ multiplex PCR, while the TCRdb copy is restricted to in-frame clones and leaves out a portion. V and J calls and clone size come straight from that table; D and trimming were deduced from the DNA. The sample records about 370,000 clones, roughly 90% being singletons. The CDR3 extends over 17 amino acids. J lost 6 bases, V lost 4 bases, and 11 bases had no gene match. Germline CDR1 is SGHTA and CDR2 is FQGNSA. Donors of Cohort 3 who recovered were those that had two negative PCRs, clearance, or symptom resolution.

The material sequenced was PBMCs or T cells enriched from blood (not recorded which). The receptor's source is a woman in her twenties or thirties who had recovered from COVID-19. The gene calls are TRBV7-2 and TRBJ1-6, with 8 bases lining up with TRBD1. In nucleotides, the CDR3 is TGTGCCAGCAGCTCGGACAGGGCGGGTCGGGGTAATTCACCCCTCCACTTT. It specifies CASSSDRAGRGNSPLHF.